This T cell receptor (beta chain) was identified during a study of blood T cells in healthy people across ages. The people who gave samples were healthy Caucasians from Russia, aged roughly 6 to 100. The CDR3 has 15 residues. The V gene's germline CDR1 is ENHRY and CDR2 SYGVKD. The V end was cut by 6 bases, the J end by 4 bases, with 15 bases between. A second PCR, run for about 7 to 11 cycles, used a sample-barcoded 5' primer plus a J-beta primer mix. TCRdb re-analysed the 5' RACE reads in MiXCR, keeping a single row per CDR3 protein. In the table there are around 670,000 distinct CDR3 sequences, roughly 31% of which are singletons.

The chain is built from TRBV10-3 and TRBJ2-2; tentative D call: TRBD1 (6 bases). Material for sequencing was blood. The sequence derives from a woman aged 80 or over in good health. CDR3 protein: CAIRDSSTSTGELFF. CDR3 bases: TGTGCCATCAGGGACAGTTCGACGAGCACCGGGGAGCTGTTTTTT.